The sequence of this T cell receptor beta chain was determined in a study of human T cells and chemical hapten exposure. Whole-study context: Reading of the patch tests, which applied 0.01% DPC to the upper back, occurred at 6 days. Alopecia areata, totalis or universalis affected patients, mainly female.

Study-wide points: Clustering by CDR3 similarity yielded significantly more large clusters from expanded TCRs than controls.

TCRdb re-called the RACE reads through MiXCR, storing one row per CDR3 protein. Of some 81,000 distinct CDR3 sequences listed, approximately 10% were seen once; the top ten hold around 1.4%. On this clonotype itself: Its matching antigen is unknown.

Germline values: CDR1 MNHEY, CDR2 SVGEGT. This CDR3 comprises 12 residues. V lost 6 bases to trimming and J lost 10 bases, with 13 bases between them. The sample's time point: patch test 2, 6 weeks after DPC sensitization. Treatment indicated: therapeutic diphenylcyclopropenone sensitization with weekly scalp DPC. This rearrangement joins TRBV6-2 or TRBV6-3 to TRBJ2-1; TRBD1 is a possible D gene (6 bases). The sequence came from a man between 18 and 35 years old with alopecia areata. Some clones in this sample may be carry-over from other donors' samples. The sequenced sample was whole blood, obtained in connection with sensitization to the hapten diphenylcyclopropenone (DPC). CDR3 in amino acids: CASSSTGKEQFF. In DNA, the CDR3 is TGTGCCAGCAGCTCGACAGGTAAAGAGCAGTTCTTC.